A selection of T cell receptor beta chains follows, all from one sample in a study of blood T cell repertoires in COVID-19. The data were produced by immunoSEQ multiplex PCR, yet TCRdb's version contains in-frame clones alone and is incomplete. The table lists 200,000 to 250,000 clones, 80% of them singletons. The sample taken for sequencing was peripheral blood. These receptor sequences come from a human donor in a cohort sampled during active COVID-19. CDR3s leave out the opening cysteine and the closing phenylalanine or tryptophan. For some rows the clone size is stated as once, few or many, or as a class when expanded; others skip it.

CDR3 protein	clone size	V gene	J gene
ASSGAGQPQH	-	TRBV2	TRBJ1-5
ASNTGPGSYNEQF	-	TRBV9	TRBJ2-1
ASSSGLNQPQH	-	TRBV5-1	TRBJ1-5
ASSLLAEEAYEQY	-	TRBV3-1/TRBV3-2	TRBJ2-7
ASGTADTIY	-	TRBV19	TRBJ1-3
ASSYSNIQVNEQY	-	TRBV6-5	TRBJ2-7
ASSLAGNQETQY	-	TRBV5-6	TRBJ2-5
ASSITGDPDSGNTIY	-	TRBV5-1	TRBJ1-3
ASSSYYRDTQY	few	TRBV5-6	TRBJ2-3
ASSRSLLAGVSTDTQY	-	TRBV7-2	TRBJ2-3
SVVWSQGTEAF	-	TRBV29-1	TRBJ1-1
ASSAGDLGGAF	-	TRBV5-1	TRBJ1-1
ASSLMGGGEQY	few	TRBV7-9	TRBJ2-7
ASSLVRTSSGNTIY	-	TRBV7-2	TRBJ1-3
SAPRLTEAF	few	TRBV20-1	TRBJ1-1
ASSLDRGRGNEQF	-	TRBV7-9	TRBJ2-1
ASSLRIGAGELF	few	TRBV4-3	TRBJ2-2
SARGDYEQY	-	TRBV20-1	TRBJ2-7
ASRRGLNTGELF	few	TRBV5-4	TRBJ2-2
ASRPDMFSYNEQF	-	TRBV5-1	TRBJ2-1
ASSLDGGADTEAF	-	TRBV11-3	TRBJ1-1
ASSEGGLAGVHEQY	-	TRBV2	TRBJ2-7
ATSRPRQGVNSPLH	-	TRBV15	TRBJ1-6
ASSQGQLSTYEQY	-	TRBV3-1/TRBV3-2	TRBJ2-7
ASSAHGQGRYEQY	-	TRBV9	TRBJ2-7
ASSLAGRRGGDNEQF	-	TRBV5-1	TRBJ2-1
ASSLSGSNNRGEQY	-	TRBV27	TRBJ2-7
ASSLMGRGTGELF	-	TRBV5-4	TRBJ2-2